This T cell receptor beta chain was identified during a study of T cell changes during pregnancy in multiple sclerosis. Per germline, CDR1 MDHEN and CDR2 SYDVKM. Trimming cost V 5 bases and J 10 bases, with 14 bases left between them. CDR3 length: 12 amino acids. Clones were read by immunoSEQ multiplex PCR, and TCRdb kept only the in-frame ones, dropping some. Of approximately 61,000 clones in the sample, approximately 90% are singletons; the top ten hold approximately 3.8%. The receptor's source is a female donor in good health, enrolled as a control in a pregnancy study. The chain has TRBV28 and TRBJ1-1; maybe TRBD1 (6 bases). Source: peripheral blood, taken after pregnancy. The CDR3 reads CASSAPGQPAFF. The CDR3 coding sequence is TGTGCCAGCAGTGCCCCGGGACAACCAGCTTTCTTT. The whole variable domain, filled in from reference TRBV28 and TRBJ1-1, reads DVKVTQSSRYLVKRTGEKVFLECVQDMDHENMFWYRQDPGLGLRLIYFSYDVKMKEKGDIPEGYSVSREKKERFSLILESASTNQTSMYLCASSAPGQPAFFGQGTRLTVV.